This T cell receptor beta chain was recorded in a study of neoadjuvant anti-PD-1 for oral cavity cancer. Sample time point: after neoadjuvant nivolumab, at surgical resection. Patients were newly diagnosed with stage II-IVA oral cavity squamous cell carcinoma without prior systemic or radiation treatment. Six replicates per PBMC sample, mostly from about 500 ng of genomic DNA. Some clones are missing from TCRdb's copy, which holds only in-frame ones; the method was immunoSEQ multiplex PCR. The sample consists of about 14,000 clones, just under 75% of them appearing once. Germline V CDR1 and CDR2: MNHNS, SASEGT. This CDR3 comprises 14 residues. The V segment lost 4 bases and the J segment 4 bases; nucleotides outside the gene matches: 3.

The clonotype was recovered from a person aged 35-79 years with oral cavity squamous cell carcinoma. The J gene is TRBJ2-2, the V gene TRBV6-1; 7 nucleotides line up with TRBD1. The material sequenced was PBMCs, taken after nivolumab (anti-PD-1) treatment. In DNA, the CDR3 is TGTGCCAGCAGTGGGGACAGCTCCACCGGGGAGCTGTTTTTT. Protein: CASSGDSSTGELFF.